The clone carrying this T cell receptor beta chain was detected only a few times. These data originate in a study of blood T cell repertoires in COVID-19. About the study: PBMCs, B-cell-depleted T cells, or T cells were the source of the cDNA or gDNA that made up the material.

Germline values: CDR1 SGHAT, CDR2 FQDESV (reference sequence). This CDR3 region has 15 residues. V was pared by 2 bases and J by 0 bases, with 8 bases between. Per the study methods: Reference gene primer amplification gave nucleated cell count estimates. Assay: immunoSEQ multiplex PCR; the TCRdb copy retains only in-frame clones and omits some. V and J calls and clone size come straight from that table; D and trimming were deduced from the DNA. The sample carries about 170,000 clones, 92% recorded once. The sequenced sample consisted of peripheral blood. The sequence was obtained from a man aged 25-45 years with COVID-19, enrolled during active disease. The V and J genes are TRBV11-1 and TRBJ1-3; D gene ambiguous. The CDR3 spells CASSLLSGSGNTIYF. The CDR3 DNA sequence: TGTGCCAGCAGCTTACTTTCCGGCTCTGGAAACACCATATATTTT.